This T cell receptor (beta chain) was identified in a study of blood T cell repertoires in COVID-19. The germline V gene encodes CDR1 MGHRA and CDR2 YSYEKL. Germline trimming cut 2 bases from V and 5 bases from J; bases unmatched to any gene: 6. The CDR3 is 16 amino acids. In the study's own analysis: Using reference gene primer amplification, nucleated cell counts were estimated. Profiling relied on immunoSEQ multiplex PCR, and the TCRdb table lists in-frame clones only, not all of them. The D gene and trimming were derived from the DNA, and the V and J assignments and clone size from that table. The sample consists of some 48,000 clones, around 83% of them appearing once.

This sequence was found in a human donor in a cohort sampled during active COVID-19. Sequencing was done on a sample of peripheral blood. This chain connects TRBV4-1 to TRBJ2-2, with 9 bases lining up with TRBD1. The CDR3 sequence: CASSQLTGQGTGELFF. The CDR3 DNA is TGCGCCAGCAGCCAATTGACGGGACAGGGTACCGGGGAGCTGTTTTTT.